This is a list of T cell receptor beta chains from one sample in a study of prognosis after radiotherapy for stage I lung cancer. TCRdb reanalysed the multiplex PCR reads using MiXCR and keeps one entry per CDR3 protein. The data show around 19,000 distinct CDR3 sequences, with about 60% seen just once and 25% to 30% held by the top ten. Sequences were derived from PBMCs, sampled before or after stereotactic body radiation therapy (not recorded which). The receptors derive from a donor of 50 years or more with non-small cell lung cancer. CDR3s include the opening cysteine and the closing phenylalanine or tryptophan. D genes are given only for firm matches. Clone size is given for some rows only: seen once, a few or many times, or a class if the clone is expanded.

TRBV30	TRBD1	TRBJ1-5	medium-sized	CAWGQGNNQPQHF	TGTGCCTGGGGACAGGGTAACAATCAGCCCCAGCATTTT
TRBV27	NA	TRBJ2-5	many	CASSPWSGETQYF	TGTGCCAGCAGTCCCTGGTCAGGGGAGACCCAGTACTTC
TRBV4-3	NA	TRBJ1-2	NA	CASSQDSSTSSGYTF	TGCGCCAGCAGCCAAGATAGCAGTACATCTTCGGGCTACACCTTC
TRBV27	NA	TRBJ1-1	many	CASTPGTLGNTEAFF	TGTGCCAGCACCCCGGGGACTTTGGGTAACACTGAAGCTTTCTTT
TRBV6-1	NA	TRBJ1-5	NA	CASGSRALSNQPKHF	TGTGCCAGCGGCTCGAGGGCCCTCAGCAATCAGCCCAAGCATTTT
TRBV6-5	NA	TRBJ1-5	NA	CASRGGNINQPQHF	TGTGCCAGCAGAGGGGGGAATATCAATCAGCCCCAGCATTTT
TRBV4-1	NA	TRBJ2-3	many	CASSPGLKTDTQYF	TGCGCCAGCAGCCCCGGACTAAAGACCGATACGCAGTATTTT
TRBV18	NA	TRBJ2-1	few	CASSDLASGPSNEQFF	TGTGCCAGCTCAGATCTAGCAAGTGGCCCCAGCAATGAGCAGTTCTTC
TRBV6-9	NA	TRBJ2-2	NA	CASSYSLGGELFF	TGTGCCAGCAGTTACTCTTTGGGCGGGGAGCTGTTTTTT
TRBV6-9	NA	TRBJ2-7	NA	CASSSTSRSYEQYF	TGTGCCAGCAGTTCCACGAGTAGATCCTACGAGCAGTACTTC
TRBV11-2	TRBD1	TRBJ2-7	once	CASRKTGGYEQYF	TGTGCCAGCAGAAAGACAGGGGGATACGAGCAGTACTTC